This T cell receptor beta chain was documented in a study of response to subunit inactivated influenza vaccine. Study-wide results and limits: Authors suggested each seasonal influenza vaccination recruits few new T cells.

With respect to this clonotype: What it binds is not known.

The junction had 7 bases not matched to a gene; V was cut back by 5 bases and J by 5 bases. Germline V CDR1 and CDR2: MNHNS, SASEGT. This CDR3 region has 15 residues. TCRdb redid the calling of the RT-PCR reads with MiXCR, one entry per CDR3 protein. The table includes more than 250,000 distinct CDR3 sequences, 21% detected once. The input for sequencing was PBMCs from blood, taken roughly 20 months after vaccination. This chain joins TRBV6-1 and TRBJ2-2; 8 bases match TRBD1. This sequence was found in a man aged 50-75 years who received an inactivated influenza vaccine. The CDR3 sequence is CASSPQGAGTGELFF. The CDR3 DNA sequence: TGTGCCAGCAGTCCCCAGGGGGCTGGGACCGGGGAGCTGTTTTTT.